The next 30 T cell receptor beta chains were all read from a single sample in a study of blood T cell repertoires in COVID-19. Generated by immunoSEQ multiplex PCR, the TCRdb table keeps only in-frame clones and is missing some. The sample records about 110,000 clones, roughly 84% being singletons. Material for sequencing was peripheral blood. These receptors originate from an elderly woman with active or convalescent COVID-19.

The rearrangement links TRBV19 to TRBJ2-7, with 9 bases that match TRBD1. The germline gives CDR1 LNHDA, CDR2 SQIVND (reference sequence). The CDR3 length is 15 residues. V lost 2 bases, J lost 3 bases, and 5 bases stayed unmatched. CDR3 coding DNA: TGTGCCAGTAGTATATCTGGGACAGGGCTCTACGAGCAGTACTTC. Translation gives CASSISGTGLYEQYF.

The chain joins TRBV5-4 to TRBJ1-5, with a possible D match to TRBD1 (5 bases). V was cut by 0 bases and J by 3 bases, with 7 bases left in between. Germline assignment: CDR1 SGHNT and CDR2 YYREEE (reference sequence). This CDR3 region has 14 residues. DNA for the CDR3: TGTGCCAGCAGCTTGGCGGGGGACAATCAGCCCCAGCATTTT. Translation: CASSLAGDNQPQHF.

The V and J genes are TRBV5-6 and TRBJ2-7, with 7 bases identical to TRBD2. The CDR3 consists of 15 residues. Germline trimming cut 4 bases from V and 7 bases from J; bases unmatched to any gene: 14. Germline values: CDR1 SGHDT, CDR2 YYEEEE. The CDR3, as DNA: TGTGCCAGCAGCCCTAAAGCGCGGGAGTCAAGGGAGCAGTACTTC. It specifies CASSPKARESREQYF.

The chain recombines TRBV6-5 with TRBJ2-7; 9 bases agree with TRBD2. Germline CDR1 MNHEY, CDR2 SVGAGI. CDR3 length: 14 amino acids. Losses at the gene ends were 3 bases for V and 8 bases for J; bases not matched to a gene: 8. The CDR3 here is CASSYSLAGGKQYF. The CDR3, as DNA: TGTGCCAGCAGTTATTCACTAGCGGGCGGGAAGCAGTACTTC.

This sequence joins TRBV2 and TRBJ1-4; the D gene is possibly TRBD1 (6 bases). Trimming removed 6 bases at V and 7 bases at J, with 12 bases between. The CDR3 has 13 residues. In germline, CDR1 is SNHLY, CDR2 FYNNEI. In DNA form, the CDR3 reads TGTGCCAGCAGAACAGGGTATACTGAAAAACTGTTTTTT. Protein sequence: CASRTGYTEKLFF.

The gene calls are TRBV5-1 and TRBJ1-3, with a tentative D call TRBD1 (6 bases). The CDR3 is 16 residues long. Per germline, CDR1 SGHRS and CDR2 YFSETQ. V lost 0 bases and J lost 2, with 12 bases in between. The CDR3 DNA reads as TGCGCCAGCAGCTTGGGGTCGGCAGGGGCTGGAAACACCATATATTTT. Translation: CASSLGSAGAGNTIYF.

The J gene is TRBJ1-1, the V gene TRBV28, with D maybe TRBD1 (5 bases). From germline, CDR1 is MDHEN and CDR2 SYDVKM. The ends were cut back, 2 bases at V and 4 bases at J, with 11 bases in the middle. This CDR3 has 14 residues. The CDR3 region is CASSLSRVGTEAFF. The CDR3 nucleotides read TGTGCCAGCAGTTTAAGCAGGGTAGGCACTGAAGCTTTCTTT.

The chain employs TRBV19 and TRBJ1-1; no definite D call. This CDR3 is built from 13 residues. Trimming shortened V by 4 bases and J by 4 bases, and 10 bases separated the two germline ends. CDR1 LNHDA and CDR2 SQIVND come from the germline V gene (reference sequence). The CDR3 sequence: CASSTNTGTEAFF. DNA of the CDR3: TGTGCCAGTAGTACCAATACGGGCACTGAAGCTTTCTTT.

CDR3 DNA: TGTGCCAGCAGCCCCCCCAGGGGTGAAAAACTGTTTTTT. As protein: CASSPPRGEKLFF. The rearrangement joins TRBV7-8 to TRBJ1-4, with D perhaps TRBD1 (6 bases). The CDR3 length is 13 residues. V was trimmed by 5 bases and J by 7 bases, leaving 11 bases between them. In germline, CDR1 is SGHVS, CDR2 FQNEAQ.

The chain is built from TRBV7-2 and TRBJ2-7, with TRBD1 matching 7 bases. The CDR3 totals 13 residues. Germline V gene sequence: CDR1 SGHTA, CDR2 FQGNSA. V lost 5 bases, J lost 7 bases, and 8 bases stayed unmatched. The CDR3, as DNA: TGTGCCAGCAGCCCGTGGGACAGTCCGGAGCAGTACTTC. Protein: CASSPWDSPEQYF.

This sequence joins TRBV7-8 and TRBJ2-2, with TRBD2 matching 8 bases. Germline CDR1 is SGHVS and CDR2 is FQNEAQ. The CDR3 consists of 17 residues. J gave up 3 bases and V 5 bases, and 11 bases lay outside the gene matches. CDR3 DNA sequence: TGTGCCAGCAGCCCCTGGAACCCCGGGGGGGACACCGGGGAGCTGTTTTTT. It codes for CASSPWNPGGDTGELFF.

CDR3 in DNA: TGTGCCAGCACCCTCACCCCCGGGACAGGGCTGAAGGAAAAACTGTTTTTT. Its protein is CASTLTPGTGLKEKLFF. The rearrangement uses TRBV7-9 and TRBJ1-4, with TRBD1 matching over 9 bases. This CDR3 contains 17 residues. V lost 7 bases to trimming and J lost 8 bases; unmatched junction nucleotides: 17. Germline values: CDR1 SEHNR, CDR2 FQNEAQ (reference sequence). Filled out from reference TRBV7-9 and TRBJ1-4, the complete variable domain reads DTGVSQNPRHKITKRGQNVTFRCDPISEHNRLYWYRQTLGQGPEFLTYFQNEAQLEKSRLLSDRFSAERPKGSFSTLEIQRTEQGDSAMYLCASTLTPGTGLKEKLFFGSGTQLSVL.

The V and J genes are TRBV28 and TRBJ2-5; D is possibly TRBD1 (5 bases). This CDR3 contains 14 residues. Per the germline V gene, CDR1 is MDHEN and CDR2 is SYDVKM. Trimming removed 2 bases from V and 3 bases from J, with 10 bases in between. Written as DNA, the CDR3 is TGTGCCAGCAGTTTAGCAGGGTGGAAAGAGACCCAGTACTTC. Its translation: CASSLAGWKETQYF.

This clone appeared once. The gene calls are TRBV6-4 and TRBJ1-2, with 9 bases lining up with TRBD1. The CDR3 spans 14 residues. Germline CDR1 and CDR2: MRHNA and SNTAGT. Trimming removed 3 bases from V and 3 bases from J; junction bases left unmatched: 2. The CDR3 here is CASSEQGADYGYTF. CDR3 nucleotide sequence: TGTGCCAGCAGTGAACAGGGGGCAGACTATGGCTACACCTTC.

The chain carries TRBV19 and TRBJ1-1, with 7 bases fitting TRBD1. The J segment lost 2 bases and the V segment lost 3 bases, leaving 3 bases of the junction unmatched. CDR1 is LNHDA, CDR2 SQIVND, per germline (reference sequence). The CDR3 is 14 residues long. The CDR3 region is CASSIVGGNTEAFF. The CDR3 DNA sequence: TGTGCCAGTAGTATTGTAGGGGGCAACACTGAAGCTTTCTTT.

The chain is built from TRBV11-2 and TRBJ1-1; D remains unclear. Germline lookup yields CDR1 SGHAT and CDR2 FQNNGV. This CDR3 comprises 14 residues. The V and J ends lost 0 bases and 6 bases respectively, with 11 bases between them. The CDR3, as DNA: TGTGCCAGCAGCTTAGATCTGGTGCAGGCTGAAGCTTTCTTT. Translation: CASSLDLVQAEAFF.

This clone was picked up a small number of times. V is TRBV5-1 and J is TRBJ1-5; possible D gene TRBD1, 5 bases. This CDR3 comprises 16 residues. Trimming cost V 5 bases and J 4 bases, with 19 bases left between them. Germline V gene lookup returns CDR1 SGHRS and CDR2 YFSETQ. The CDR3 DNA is TGCGCCAGCAGATTCAGGGCGGGGGTCGATAATCAGCCCCAGCATTTT. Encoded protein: CASRFRAGVDNQPQHF.

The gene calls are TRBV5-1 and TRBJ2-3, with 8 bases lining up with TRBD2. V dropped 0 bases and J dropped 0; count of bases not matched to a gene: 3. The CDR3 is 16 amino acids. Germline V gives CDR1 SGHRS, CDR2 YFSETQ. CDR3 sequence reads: CASSLGASGSTDTQYF. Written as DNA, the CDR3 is TGCGCCAGCAGCTTGGGTGCTAGCGGGAGCACAGATACGCAGTATTTT.

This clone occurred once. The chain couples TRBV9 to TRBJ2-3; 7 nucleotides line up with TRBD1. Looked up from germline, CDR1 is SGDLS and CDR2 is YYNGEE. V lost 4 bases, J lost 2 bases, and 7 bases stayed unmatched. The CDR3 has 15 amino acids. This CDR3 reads CASSRRQGNTDTQYF. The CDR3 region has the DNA TGTGCCAGCAGCAGAAGACAGGGAAACACAGATACGCAGTATTTT. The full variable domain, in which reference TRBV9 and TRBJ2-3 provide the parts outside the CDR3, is DSGVTQTPKHLITATGQRVTLRCSPRSGDLSVYWYQQSLDQGLQFLIQYYNGEERAKGNILERFSAQQFPDLHSELNLSSLELGDSALYFCASSRRQGNTDTQYFGPGTRLTVL.

The CDR3 here is CASSWTGDNEQYF. In nucleotides, the CDR3 is TGCGCCAGCAGCTGGACAGGGGACAACGAGCAGTACTTC. V usage is TRBV5-1 and J usage is TRBJ2-7; 9 positions agree with TRBD1. This CDR3 is built from 13 residues. Germline V gene lookup returns CDR1 SGHRS and CDR2 YFSETQ. J lost 5 bases, V lost 3 bases, and 3 bases had no gene match.

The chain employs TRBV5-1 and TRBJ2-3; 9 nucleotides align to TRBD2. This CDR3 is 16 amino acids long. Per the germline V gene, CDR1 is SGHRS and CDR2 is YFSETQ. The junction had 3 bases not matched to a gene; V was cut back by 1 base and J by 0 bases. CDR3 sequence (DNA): TGCGCCAGCAGCTTGCGCCTAGCGGGGAGCACAGATACGCAGTATTTT. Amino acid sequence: CASSLRLAGSTDTQYF.

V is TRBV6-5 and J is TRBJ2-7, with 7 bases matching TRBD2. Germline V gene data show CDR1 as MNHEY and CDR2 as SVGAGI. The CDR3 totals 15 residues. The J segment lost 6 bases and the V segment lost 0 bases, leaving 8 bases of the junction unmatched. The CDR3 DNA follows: TGTGCCAGCAGTTACTCGGGGGAGGGCCGGGGCGAGCAGTACTTC. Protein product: CASSYSGEGRGEQYF.

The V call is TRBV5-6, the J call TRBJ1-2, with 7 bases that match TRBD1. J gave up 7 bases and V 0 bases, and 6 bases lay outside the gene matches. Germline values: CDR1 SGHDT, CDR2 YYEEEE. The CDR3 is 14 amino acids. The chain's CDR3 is CASSLGRGRLGYTF. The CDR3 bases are TGTGCCAGCAGCTTGGGCAGGGGGAGGCTTGGCTACACCTTC.

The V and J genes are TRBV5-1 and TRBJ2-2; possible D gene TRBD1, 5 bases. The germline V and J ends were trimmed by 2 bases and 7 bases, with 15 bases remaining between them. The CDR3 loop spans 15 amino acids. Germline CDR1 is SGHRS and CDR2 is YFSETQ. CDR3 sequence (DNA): TGCGCCAGCAGCTTAACGCCAGGGTCGGGCGGGGAGCTGTTTTTT. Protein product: CASSLTPGSGGELFF.

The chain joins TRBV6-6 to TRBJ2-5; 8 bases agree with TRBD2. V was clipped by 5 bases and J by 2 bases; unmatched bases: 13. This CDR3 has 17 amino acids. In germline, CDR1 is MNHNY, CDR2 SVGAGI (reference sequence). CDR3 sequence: CASSRNPTSVLQETQYF. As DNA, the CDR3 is TGTGCCAGCAGTCGAAACCCGACTAGCGTCCTACAAGAGACCCAGTACTTC.

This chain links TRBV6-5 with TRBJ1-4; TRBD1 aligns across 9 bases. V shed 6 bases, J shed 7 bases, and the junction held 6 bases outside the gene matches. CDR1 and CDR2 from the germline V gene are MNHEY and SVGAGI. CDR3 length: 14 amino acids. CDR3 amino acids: CASRKGQGGEKLFF. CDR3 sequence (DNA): TGTGCCAGCAGGAAGGGACAGGGAGGTGAAAAACTGTTTTTT.

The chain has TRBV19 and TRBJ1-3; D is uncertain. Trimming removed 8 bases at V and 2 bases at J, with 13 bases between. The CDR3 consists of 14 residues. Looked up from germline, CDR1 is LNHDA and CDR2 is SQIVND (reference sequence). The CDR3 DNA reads TGTGCCAGTTGGGAGGGTTCGGCTGGAAACACCATATATTTT. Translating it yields CASWEGSAGNTIYF.

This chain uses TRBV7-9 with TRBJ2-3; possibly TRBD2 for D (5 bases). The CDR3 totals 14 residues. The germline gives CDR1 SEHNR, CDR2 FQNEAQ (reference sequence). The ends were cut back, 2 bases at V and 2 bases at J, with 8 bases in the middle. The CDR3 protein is CASSLREFTDTQYF. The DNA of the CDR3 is TGTGCCAGCAGCTTAAGGGAGTTCACAGATACGCAGTATTTT.

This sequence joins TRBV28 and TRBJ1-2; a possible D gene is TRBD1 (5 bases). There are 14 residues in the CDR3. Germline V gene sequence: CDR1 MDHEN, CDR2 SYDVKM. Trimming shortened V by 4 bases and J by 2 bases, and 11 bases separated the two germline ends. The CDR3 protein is CASSSAGGNYGYTF. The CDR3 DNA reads TGTGCCAGCAGTTCCGCGGGGGGGAACTATGGCTACACCTTC.

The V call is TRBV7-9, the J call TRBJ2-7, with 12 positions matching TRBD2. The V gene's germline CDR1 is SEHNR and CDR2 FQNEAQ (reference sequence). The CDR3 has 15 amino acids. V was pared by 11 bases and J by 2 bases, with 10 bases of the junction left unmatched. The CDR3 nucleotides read TGTGCCGGGGCCGGGACTAGCGGGTCGACCTACGAGCAGTACTTC. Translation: CAGAGTSGSTYEQYF.